A selection of T cell receptor beta chains follows, all from one sample in a study of CD8 T cells in ankylosing spondylitis. TCRdb analysed the 5' RACE reads with MiXCR anew, one entry per CDR3 protein. This sample has 450,000 to 550,000 distinct CDR3 sequences; approximately 5.3% occur once, and the top ten carry under 4.5%. Specimen: blood, either unsorted or a sorted T cell fraction (not recorded which). Receptors originate from a male donor with ankylosing spondylitis. The CDR3 runs from the conserved cysteine through the conserved F or W. The D gene is left open where the match is weak. Clone size, where shown, is once, few, many, or a class for clones that have expanded.

16	many	TRBV4-2	.	TRBJ1-4	CASSQADTAPNEKLFF	TGTGCCAGCAGCCAAGCCGACACAGCACCTAATGAAAAACTGTTTTTT
13	many	TRBV4-1	.	TRBJ1-5	CAASLGPNQPQHF	TGCGCGGCCTCTTTGGGCCCTAATCAGCCCCAGCATTTT
15	many	TRBV6-1	.	TRBJ2-2	CASSWGGLNTGELFF	TGTGCCAGCAGCTGGGGGGGCCTGAACACCGGGGAGCTGTTTTTT
14	many	TRBV12-5	.	TRBJ1-1	CASGYGGWNTEAFF	TGTGCTAGTGGTTACGGGGGGTGGAACACTGAAGCTTTCTTT
14	many	TRBV6-1	.	TRBJ1-3	CASREREELGEVYF	TGTGCCAGCAGAGAGAGAGAGGAGTTGGGGGAAGTATATTTT
15	many	TRBV12-3/TRBV12-4	.	TRBJ1-1	CASSLAWKGITEAFF	TGTGCCAGCAGTTTAGCGTGGAAGGGCATCACTGAAGCTTTCTTT
15	many	TRBV5-1	TRBD1	TRBJ1-1	CASSLVDRDLTEAFF	TGCGCCAGCAGCTTAGTCGACAGGGACTTAACTGAAGCTTTCTTT
18	many	TRBV28	.	TRBJ2-3	CASSLSPLFGGGADTQYF	TGTGCCAGCAGTTTATCCCCACTGTTTGGTGGGGGAGCAGATACGCAGTATTTT
15	many	TRBV4-3	TRBD1	TRBJ2-5	CASSQALQGSETQYF	TGCGCCAGCAGCCAAGCCCTACAGGGGTCGGAGACCCAGTACTTC
15	.	TRBV28	.	TRBJ1-5	CASSPLRGPYQPQHF	TGTGCCAGCAGTCCCCTCCGGGGACCCTATCAGCCCCAGCATTTT
13	many	TRBV7-2	.	TRBJ1-2	CASGIRGARGYTF	TGTGCCAGCGGCATACGCGGCGCGCGGGGCTACACCTTC
13	many	TRBV7-8	TRBD2	TRBJ2-7	CAGGVEDSYEQYF	TGTGCCGGGGGGGTCGAAGACTCCTACGAGCAGTACTTC
13	many	TRBV6-5	.	TRBJ1-5	CASSFRRDQPQHF	TGTGCCAGCAGTTTCAGGAGGGATCAGCCCCAGCATTTT
17	many	TRBV7-2	.	TRBJ1-3	CASSPKSGGSSGNTIYF	TGTGCCAGCAGCCCCAAATCGGGGGGCTCCTCTGGAAACACCATATATTTT
15	many	TRBV9	TRBD1	TRBJ1-2	CASSVSGTGSLGYTF	TGTGCCAGCAGCGTCTCCGGGACAGGATCTTTAGGCTACACCTTC
12	many	TRBV20-1	.	TRBJ1-2	CSAGRDYYGYTF	TGCAGTGCTGGCAGGGATTACTATGGCTACACCTTC
13	few	TRBV5-1	.	TRBJ2-5	CASSLEAQETQYF	TGCGCCAGCAGCTTGGAGGCCCAAGAGACCCAGTACTTC
13	many	TRBV6-2/TRBV6-3	TRBD1	TRBJ1-2	CASSPGQFYGYTF	TGTGCCAGCAGTCCGGGACAGTTCTATGGCTACACCTTC
13	many	TRBV10-3	TRBD1	TRBJ1-2	CAISVDRVYGYTF	TGTGCCATCAGTGTTGACAGGGTCTATGGCTACACCTTC
12	many	TRBV28	.	TRBJ2-7	CASSLPGEGQYF	TGTGCCAGCAGTTTACCAGGAGAGGGGCAGTACTTC
14	many	TRBV10-3	TRBD1	TRBJ1-5	CAISEGQGDQPQHF	TGTGCCATCAGTGAAGGACAGGGGGATCAGCCCCAGCATTTT
14	many	TRBV6-5	.	TRBJ1-5	CASSYGGSNQPQHF	TGTGCCAGCAGTTACGGGGGTAGCAATCAGCCCCAGCATTTT
13	few	TRBV20-1	.	TRBJ1-1	CSARFSVAGEAFF	TGCAGTGCTAGATTTTCAGTGGCAGGAGAAGCTTTCTTT
16	many	TRBV11-2	.	TRBJ1-2	CASSSYRGDLGYGYTF	TGTGCCAGCAGCTCATATAGGGGGGATCTGGGCTATGGCTACACCTTC
16	many	TRBV7-8	TRBD2	TRBJ2-1	CASSLLAGGRKNEQFF	TGTGCCAGCAGCCTGCTAGCGGGGGGCAGGAAAAATGAGCAGTTCTTC
15	many	TRBV20-1	TRBD1	TRBJ1-5	CSALNKGQGVQPQHF	TGCAGTGCTCTTAATAAGGGCCAGGGGGTCCAGCCCCAGCATTTT
16	many	TRBV7-9	.	TRBJ2-5	CASSPRGGLLEETQYF	TGTGCCAGCAGCCCTAGGGGCGGCCTACTAGAAGAGACCCAGTACTTC
18	.	TRBV4-3	.	TRBJ2-3	CASSQDWASPSGGDTQYF	TGCGCCAGCAGCCAAGATTGGGCAAGTCCCTCCGGGGGAGATACGCAGTATTTT
14	many	TRBV5-1	TRBD2	TRBJ2-1	CASAGLAGYNEQFF	TGCGCCAGCGCGGGGCTAGCGGGATACAATGAGCAGTTCTTC
14	many	TRBV20-1	.	TRBJ1-1	CSARDLWMNTEAFF	TGCAGTGCTAGAGATCTTTGGATGAACACTGAAGCTTTCTTT
16	.	TRBV2	.	TRBJ2-1	CASSGLWRASDNEQFF	TGTGCCAGCAGTGGTCTTTGGAGGGCAAGCGACAATGAGCAGTTCTTC
15	many	TRBV20-1	.	TRBJ2-3	CSARLYVAGTDTQYF	TGCAGTGCTAGATTGTATGTGGCGGGCACAGATACGCAGTATTTT
15	many	TRBV20-1	TRBD1	TRBJ1-1	CSATGQGATTTEAFF	TGCAGTGCTACGGGACAGGGGGCGACGACCACTGAAGCTTTCTTT
11	many	TRBV20-1	.	TRBJ2-5	CSAKRAETQYF	TGCAGTGCCAAGAGGGCGGAGACCCAGTACTTC
16	many	TRBV10-3	.	TRBJ2-5	CANGSGEGRPQETQYF	TGTGCCAACGGGTCAGGGGAGGGGCGGCCCCAAGAGACCCAGTACTTC
15	many	TRBV27	.	TRBJ1-4	CASSLQRAPNEKLFF	TGTGCCAGCAGTTTACAAAGGGCGCCTAATGAAAAACTGTTTTTT
13	many	TRBV12-3/TRBV12-4	.	TRBJ1-3	CASQVPTGNTIYF	TGTGCCAGCCAAGTACCTACTGGAAACACCATATATTTT
14	many	TRBV12-3/TRBV12-4	.	TRBJ2-7	CASRSPGAANEQYF	TGTGCCAGCAGGTCTCCGGGGGCGGCAAACGAGCAGTACTTC
15	few	TRBV25-1	.	TRBJ2-5	CASSELQAPPGAQYF	TGTGCCAGCAGTGAATTGCAGGCGCCTCCGGGGGCCCAGTACTTC
18	many	TRBV11-1	TRBD2	TRBJ2-1	CASSVTSGREIFHNEQFF	TGTGCCAGCAGCGTAACTAGCGGGAGGGAAATTTTCCACAATGAGCAGTTCTTC
12	many	TRBV6-6	.	TRBJ1-1	CASSYYQGWAFF	TGTGCCAGCAGTTACTATCAGGGTTGGGCTTTCTTT
12	few	TRBV11-2	.	TRBJ2-1	CASSSGGSEQFF	TGTGCCAGCAGCTCGGGGGGCTCTGAGCAGTTCTTC
16	many	TRBV6-2/TRBV6-3	TRBD1	TRBJ1-5	CATKSITGAGSQPQHF	TGTGCCACCAAAAGTATTACAGGGGCGGGCTCTCAGCCCCAGCATTTT
15	many	TRBV5-1	TRBD1	TRBJ2-3	CASSPGQGSADTQYF	TGCGCCAGCAGCCCGGGACAGGGCTCCGCAGATACGCAGTATTTT
13	many	TRBV29-1	.	TRBJ2-7	CSVKRPDRYEQYF	TGCAGCGTGAAAAGGCCAGATCGCTACGAGCAGTACTTC
14	many	TRBV29-1	.	TRBJ2-3	CSVGQTSSTDTQYF	TGCAGCGTTGGTCAGACATCTAGCACAGATACGCAGTATTTT
15	many	TRBV10-3	.	TRBJ2-2	CAIPLQGSNTGELFF	TGTGCCATCCCCTTGCAGGGATCGAACACCGGGGAGCTGTTTTTT
16	many	TRBV28	TRBD2	TRBJ2-7	CASSLLGAGESYEQYF	TGTGCCAGCAGTTTACTTGGAGCGGGGGAATCCTACGAGCAGTACTTC